This T cell receptor (beta chain) was documented in a study of neurological immune-mediated disorders. This CDR3 comprises 11 residues. Germline V gene data show CDR1 as SGHRS and CDR2 as YFSETQ. Trimming pared 7 bases from V and 3 bases from J, leaving 8 bases between. TCRdb processed the 5' RACE reads anew with MiXCR; each CDR3 protein has one entry. The sample records tens of thousands of distinct CDR3 sequences, approximately 13% being singletons. In its sample, this clonotype is large. The sequencing sample was made of PBMCs. The sequence derives from a woman in her sixties or seventies with HTLV-1-associated myelopathy (HAM/TSP). The chain joins TRBV5-1 to TRBJ2-7; D gene ambiguous. In nucleotides, the CDR3 is TGCGCCAGCTCTAACCTCTACGAGCAGTACTTC. Residues: CASSNLYEQYF. The full variable domain, rest sourced from reference TRBV5-1 and TRBJ2-7, is KAGVTQTPRYLIKTRGQQVTLSCSPISGHRSVSWYQQTPGQGLQFLFEYFSETQRNKGNFPGRFSGRQFSNSRSEMNVSTLELGDSALYLCASSNLYEQYFGPGTRLTVT.